These T cell receptor beta chains were read from a single sample in a study of molecular identifiers for immune sequencing clone quantification. From the PCR reads, TCRdb called clonotypes with MiXCR, one entry per CDR3 protein. The profile covers 60,000 to 65,000 distinct CDR3 sequences, with approximately 18% appearing a single time and 1.4% taken by the ten largest. The specimen was naive CD8+ T cells from blood, with Jurkat cell RNA spiked in. The receptor source for this set is a human donor in good health. Some libraries in this study had Jurkat cell RNA spiked in. Each CDR3 is given with its conserved first and last residue. The order of the fields is J gene, D gene, clone size, V gene, CDR3 protein, CDR3 DNA. D genes are given only for firm matches. Size is omitted from some rows. Given values are once, few, many or a class for expanded clones.

J: TRBJ2-7; D: TRBD2; size: many; V: TRBV3-1; CDR3: CASSQVGSGDYEQYF; DNA: TGTGCCAGCAGCCAAGTGGGTAGCGGGGACTACGAGCAGTACTTC
J: TRBJ1-6; D: TRBD1; size: many; V: TRBV14; CDR3: CASSPTGQGRSPLHF; DNA: TGTGCCAGCAGCCCGACTGGACAGGGACGATCACCCCTCCACTTT
J: TRBJ2-7; D: .; size: many; V: TRBV28; CDR3: CASRGLLPLKTPYEQYF; DNA: TGTGCCAGCAGGGGACTCCTGCCTCTTAAAACACCCTACGAGCAGTACTTC
J: TRBJ1-1; D: .; size: many; V: TRBV7-9; CDR3: CASWGLGGTEAFF; DNA: TGTGCCAGCTGGGGCCTGGGTGGCACTGAAGCTTTCTTT
J: TRBJ2-7; D: .; size: .; V: TRBV20-1; CDR3: CSARDAVGASSYEQYF; DNA: TGCAGTGCTAGAGACGCCGTGGGGGCTAGCTCCTACGAGCAGTACTTC
J: TRBJ2-2; D: .; size: many; V: TRBV4-2; CDR3: CASSQARPYTGELFF; DNA: TGTGCCAGCAGCCAAGCGAGACCCTACACCGGGGAGCTGTTTTTT
J: TRBJ2-7; D: .; size: .; V: TRBV11-2; CDR3: CASSLSGGQYEQYF; DNA: TGTGCCAGCAGCTTAAGCGGTGGACAGTACGAGCAGTACTTC
J: TRBJ2-2; D: .; size: many; V: TRBV12-3/TRBV12-4; CDR3: CASSRNTGELFF; DNA: TGTGCCAGCAGTCGGAACACCGGGGAGCTGTTTTTT
J: TRBJ2-1; D: .; size: many; V: TRBV14; CDR3: CASSLTVKSSYNEQFF; DNA: TGTGCCAGCAGTCTCACAGTAAAAAGCTCCTACAATGAGCAGTTCTTC
J: TRBJ1-1; D: .; size: .; V: TRBV11-3; CDR3: CVSSLGPNTEAFF; DNA: TGTGTCAGCAGCTTAGGTCCCAACACTGAAGCTTTCTTT
J: TRBJ2-3; D: TRBD2; size: .; V: TRBV6-5; CDR3: CASSYQSGSYTDTQYF; DNA: TGTGCCAGCAGTTACCAGAGCGGGAGTTACACAGATACGCAGTATTTT
J: TRBJ2-3; D: TRBD2; size: many; V: TRBV28; CDR3: CASSTGGPSDTQYF; DNA: TGTGCCAGCAGTACGGGAGGGCCTTCAGATACGCAGTATTTT
J: TRBJ1-1; D: .; size: .; V: TRBV5-6; CDR3: CASSLYRRAEAFF; DNA: TGTGCCAGCAGCTTATACCGGAGGGCTGAAGCTTTCTTT
J: TRBJ2-1; D: .; size: few; V: TRBV13; CDR3: CASSPSGSYNEQFF; DNA: TGTGCCAGCAGCCCCTCGGGCTCCTACAATGAGCAGTTCTTC
J: TRBJ2-3; D: TRBD2; size: many; V: TRBV5-1; CDR3: CASSPAGVTQYF; DNA: TGCGCCAGCAGCCCCGCGGGGGTGACGCAGTATTTT
J: TRBJ1-5; D: .; size: .; V: TRBV7-8; CDR3: CASSLVPGAWGNQPQHF; DNA: TGTGCCAGCAGCTTAGTCCCGGGGGCATGGGGCAATCAGCCCCAGCATTTT
J: TRBJ2-4; D: .; size: .; V: TRBV14; CDR3: CASSQFGRGMNIQYF; DNA: TGTGCCAGCAGCCAATTCGGACGGGGAATGAACATTCAGTACTTC
J: TRBJ2-2; D: TRBD1; size: many; V: TRBV27; CDR3: CASSLLQGTNTGELFF; DNA: TGTGCCAGCAGTTTATTACAGGGGACGAACACCGGGGAGCTGTTTTTT
J: TRBJ2-1; D: TRBD2; size: many; V: TRBV28; CDR3: CASRLAGGNGEQFF; DNA: TGTGCCAGCCGACTAGCGGGAGGAAATGGTGAGCAGTTCTTC
J: TRBJ2-5; D: TRBD2; size: many; V: TRBV2; CDR3: CASSEGLAGHQETQYF; DNA: TGTGCCAGCAGTGAGGGGTTAGCGGGGCACCAAGAGACCCAGTACTTC
J: TRBJ2-1; D: TRBD2; size: few; V: TRBV20-1; CDR3: CSARDEGLADNEQFF; DNA: TGCAGTGCTAGAGATGAGGGCCTAGCGGACAATGAGCAGTTCTTC
J: TRBJ2-7; D: TRBD1; size: many; V: TRBV7-9; CDR3: CASSLETGHEQYF; DNA: TGTGCCAGCAGCTTGGAGACAGGGCACGAGCAGTACTTC
J: TRBJ2-5; D: .; size: few; V: TRBV11-2; CDR3: CASSSWDGEGTQYF; DNA: TGTGCCAGCAGCTCCTGGGACGGTGAGGGGACCCAGTACTTC
J: TRBJ2-1; D: TRBD2; size: .; V: TRBV7-9; CDR3: CASTHPWRERDNEQFF; DNA: TGTGCCAGCACCCACCCATGGCGGGAGCGGGACAATGAGCAGTTCTTC
J: TRBJ1-1; D: .; size: few; V: TRBV20-1; CDR3: CSARDTLQGLGLEAFF; DNA: TGCAGTGCTAGAGACACCTTACAGGGATTGGGGCTTGAAGCTTTCTTT
J: TRBJ1-5; D: .; size: many; V: TRBV19; CDR3: CASSIWASGVHQPQHF; DNA: TGTGCCAGTAGTATCTGGGCTTCGGGCGTCCATCAGCCCCAGCATTTT
J: TRBJ1-5; D: TRBD1; size: .; V: TRBV5-6; CDR3: CASSLGTGFNQPQHF; DNA: TGTGCCAGCAGCTTGGGGACAGGGTTCAATCAGCCCCAGCATTTT
J: TRBJ1-1; D: .; size: medium-sized; V: TRBV4-3; CDR3: CASSQDTVNTEAFF; DNA: TGCGCCAGCAGCCAAGATACGGTGAACACTGAAGCTTTCTTT
J: TRBJ2-7; D: TRBD2; size: many; V: TRBV28; CDR3: CASSFALAGGGGVGTEQYF; DNA: TGTGCCAGCAGTTTCGCGCTAGCGGGAGGAGGGGGGGTTGGGACCGAGCAGTACTTC
J: TRBJ1-5; D: .; size: .; V: TRBV11-2; CDR3: CASSLGVVSNQPQHF; DNA: TGTGCCAGCAGCTTGGGTGTAGTAAGCAATCAGCCCCAGCATTTT
J: TRBJ2-7; D: TRBD1; size: many; V: TRBV20-1; CDR3: CSASWDRATEQYF; DNA: TGCAGTGCTAGTTGGGACAGGGCGACCGAGCAGTACTTC
J: TRBJ2-7; D: .; size: many; V: TRBV19; CDR3: CASSEGLPYEQYF; DNA: TGTGCCAGTAGTGAAGGACTGCCCTACGAGCAGTACTTC
J: TRBJ2-3; D: TRBD2; size: many; V: TRBV24-1; CDR3: CATNGGSRTDTQYF; DNA: TGTGCCACGAACGGCGGGAGCCGCACAGATACGCAGTATTTT
J: TRBJ2-7; D: .; size: .; V: TRBV7-2; CDR3: CASSLEGVEQYF; DNA: TGTGCCAGCAGCTTAGAAGGGGTCGAGCAGTACTTC
J: TRBJ1-2; D: .; size: many; V: TRBV29-1; CDR3: CSVGAGYGYTF; DNA: TGCAGCGTTGGGGCAGGCTATGGCTACACCTTC
J: TRBJ1-4; D: .; size: .; V: TRBV3-1; CDR3: CASSQDNNEELFF; DNA: TGTGCCAGCAGCCAAGACAATAATGAAGAACTGTTTTTT
J: TRBJ2-7; D: TRBD2; size: many; V: TRBV4-2; CDR3: CASSPRTSGLYEQYF; DNA: TGTGCCAGCAGCCCGCGGACTAGCGGCCTCTACGAGCAGTACTTC
J: TRBJ1-1; D: .; size: few; V: TRBV7-9; CDR3: CASSFNPDEAFF; DNA: TGTGCCAGCAGCTTCAATCCGGATGAAGCTTTCTTT
J: TRBJ2-1; D: TRBD2; size: .; V: TRBV27; CDR3: CASTHVAGEVGEQFF; DNA: TGTGCCAGCACCCACGTAGCGGGAGAGGTGGGTGAGCAGTTCTTC
J: TRBJ2-7; D: TRBD2; size: many; V: TRBV29-1; CDR3: CSVETGELAAYEQYF; DNA: TGCAGCGTTGAAACGGGGGAACTAGCGGCCTACGAGCAGTACTTC
J: TRBJ1-5; D: .; size: few; V: TRBV18; CDR3: CASSQGYNQPQHF; DNA: TGTGCCAGCTCCCAGGGATACAATCAGCCCCAGCATTTT